The entry below describes one T cell receptor (beta chain). TCRdb's copy holds only in-frame clones and misses some; the assay was immunoSEQ multiplex PCR. This table holds hundreds of thousands of clones, 88% found once. The CDR3 has 12 residues. The V gene's germline CDR1 is SNHLY and CDR2 FYNNEI. Trimming removed 0 bases from V and 15 bases from J; junction bases left unmatched: 4. The data were obtained in a study of blood T cell repertoires in COVID-19. The chain is built from TRBV2 and TRBJ2-4; 8 bases are shared with TRBD2. The sequence was collected from a middle-aged woman with acute COVID-19. Sequencing input: PBMCs or T cells enriched from blood (not recorded which). This CDR3 is CASSEAGSGGYF. The CDR3 nucleotides read TGTGCCAGCAGTGAAGCGGGCAGCGGGGGGTACTTC.